Listed here are 8 T cell receptor beta chains from one sample, sequenced in a study of a mutant IDH1 vaccine in newly diagnosed glioma. Antigens of these TCRs are unknown. Clones were sequenced by immunoSEQ multiplex PCR, and TCRdb holds only the in-frame ones, with some missing. Among about 33,000 clones listed, roughly 88% were seen once. Documented time point: week 23, last vaccination. Vaccine doses each comprised 300 ug of mutant IDH1 20-mer peptide, with topical imiquimod. The sample was PBMCs, taken from a glioma patient whose treatment included an IDH1 peptide vaccine. The receptors stem from a man between 35 and 55 years old with glioma.

This chain uses TRBV11-2 with TRBJ1-4; TRBD1 might be the D (6 bases). This CDR3 has 14 residues. V was cut by 5 bases and J by 8 bases, with 15 bases left in between. Germline V gene sequence: CDR1 SGHAT, CDR2 FQNNGV. Written as DNA, the CDR3 is TGTGCCAGCAGCAGGAACAGGGTAGGAGAAAAACTGTTTTTT. It specifies CASSRNRVGEKLFF.

The chain carries TRBV6-1 and TRBJ1-6, with D perhaps matching TRBD1 (5 bases). The CDR3 spans 13 residues. The V gene lost 8 bases and the J gene lost 10 bases, with 15 bases spanning the gap. CDR1 is MNHNS and CDR2 is SASEGT in the germline V gene. CDR3 in DNA: TGTGCCAGCCACGACAGAGGGGAATCACCCCTCCACTTT. As protein: CASHDRGESPLHF.

The gene calls are TRBV2 and TRBJ1-1; D is uncertain. In germline, CDR1 is SNHLY, CDR2 FYNNEI. The ends were cut back, 7 bases at V and 3 bases at J, with 15 bases in the middle. The CDR3 length is 14 residues. This chain's CDR3 is CASTHMERDTEAFF. In nucleotides, the CDR3 is TGTGCCAGCACACACATGGAACGGGACACTGAAGCTTTCTTT.

The rearrangement links TRBV4-3 to TRBJ2-1, with 11 bases matching TRBD2. Per the germline V gene, CDR1 is LGHNA and CDR2 is YSLEER. V was clipped by 1 base and J by 3 bases; unmatched bases: 2. The CDR3 runs to 16 residues. The CDR3 region is CASSQGTSGLYNEQFF. CDR3 DNA: TGCGCCAGCAGCCAAGGGACTAGCGGGCTCTACAATGAGCAGTTCTTC.

This clone appeared once. J is TRBJ1-2 and V is TRBV10-3; perhaps TRBD1 as D (6 bases). Trimming removed 0 bases from V and 8 bases from J, with 19 bases in between. This CDR3 comprises 16 residues. Germline CDR1 ENHRY, CDR2 SYGVKD. This chain's CDR3 is CAISESRDKDPRGYTF. The DNA for the CDR3 is TGTGCCATCAGTGAGTCGAGGGACAAGGACCCGCGGGGCTACACCTTC.

The gene calls are TRBV4-1 and TRBJ1-5, with 12 nucleotides matching TRBD1. The CDR3 consists of 16 residues. The germline V gene encodes CDR1 MGHRA and CDR2 YSYEKL. V shed 3 bases and J 6 bases; nucleotides not matched to a gene: 6. CDR3 in amino acids: CASSQGTGGSAQPQHF. Written as DNA, the CDR3 is TGCGCCAGCAGCCAGGGGACAGGGGGCTCGGCTCAGCCCCAGCATTTT.

The J gene is TRBJ2-3, the V gene TRBV2; perhaps TRBD1 as D (5 bases). The CDR3 has 13 residues. With 7 bases removed from V and 1 base from J, the gap between germline ends came to 9 bases. Germline V gives CDR1 SNHLY, CDR2 FYNNEI. The CDR3 DNA reads TGTGCCAGCATTCTAGGGGGCACAGATACGCAGTATTTT. The encoded protein is CASILGGTDTQYF.

V gene TRBV9 combines with J gene TRBJ1-2; 7 positions agree with TRBD1. In germline, CDR1 is SGDLS, CDR2 YYNGEE. CDR3 length equals 16 residues. The V segment lost 3 bases and the J segment 4 bases; nucleotides outside the gene matches: 12. The CDR3 region is CASSAHNSGGFYGYTF. CDR3 bases: TGTGCCAGCAGCGCTCATAACTCAGGGGGATTCTATGGCTACACCTTC. The whole variable domain, filled in from reference TRBV9 and TRBJ1-2, reads DSGVTQTPKHLITATGQRVTLRCSPRSGDLSVYWYQQSLDQGLQFLIQYYNGEERAKGNILERFSAQQFPDLHSELNLSSLELGDSALYFCASSAHNSGGFYGYTFGSGTRLTVV.